Sequencing of this TCR beta chain was carried out in a study of cytomegalovirus exposure and HLA in healthy donors. Study outcomes and limitations: Presence/absence analyses took donor sequencing depth as roughly uniform. The study put 150 to 200 TCR beta chains on its list as cytomegalovirus-associated. Later findings reportedly placed an Asian-associated ancestry cluster below the 666-donor mean for N-insertions. Despite most TCR sequences being rare, some public TCRs occurred in many donors.

Looked up from germline, CDR1 is MNHEY and CDR2 is SMNVEV (reference sequence). The CDR3 contains 13 residues. The ends were cut back, 5 bases at V and 3 bases at J, with 10 bases in the middle. PCR involved 60 Vbeta and 13 Jbeta primers. Data came from immunoSEQ multiplex PCR; TCRdb stores just in-frame clones and leaves some out. Its table records roughly 150,000 clones. Regarding this clone: Antigen: not known.

The chain recombines TRBV27 with TRBJ1-2; the D is unclear. The sample comprised PBMCs. The sequence was collected from a woman aged 45-65 years in good health and CMV-seronegative. CDR3 DNA: TGTGCCAGCAGTAGGTCAGGTGACTATGGCTACACCTTC. Protein: CASSRSGDYGYTF.